The rows below give T cell receptor beta chains drawn from one sample of a study of shared clonotypes between healthy human individuals. TCRdb's copy holds only in-frame clones and misses some; the assay was immunoSEQ multiplex PCR. The sample contains roughly 2.1 million clones, 93% of which appear only once. Material: naive CD8+ T cells from PBMCs. The origin of the receptors is a man between 18 and 29 years old in good health. Some clones in this sample may be carry-over from other donors' samples. Both conserved end residues are part of each CDR3. D genes are given only for firm matches. Rows may omit the clone size; those that give it use once, few, many or a size class.

>-|TRBJ1-2|-|TRBV6-5
TGTGCCAGCAGTTACTGGGCAGGGTCGGCGGATGGCTACACCTTC
CASSYWAGSADGYTF
>-|TRBJ1-1|-|TRBV10-3
TGTGCCATCAGTGAGTCTGTGAACACTGAAGCTTTCTTT
CAISESVNTEAFF
>-|TRBJ1-4|-|TRBV9
TGTGCCAGCAGCGTAGCGGGGGCGTATAATGAAAAACTGTTTTTT
CASSVAGAYNEKLFF
>-|TRBJ2-5|TRBD2|TRBV29-1
TGCAGCGTTGAAGACCGGGGGGGGAAAGAGACCCAGTACTTC
CSVEDRGGKETQYF
>-|TRBJ2-5|TRBD1|TRBV6-7
TGTGCCAGCAGTTCCGGGACAGAGCACCCAGAGACCCAGTACTTC
CASSSGTEHPETQYF
>once|TRBJ2-5|-|TRBV7-9
TGTGCCAGCAGCCCCACAGTGCAAGAGACCCAGTACTTC
CASSPTVQETQYF
>-|TRBJ2-3|TRBD2|TRBV19
TGTGCCAGTAGTACCCGACTAGCGGCCACAGATACGCAGTATTTT
CASSTRLAATDTQYF
>-|TRBJ1-1|-|TRBV11-2
TGTGCCAGCAGCGTGACCGGTCCAAGGAACACTGAAGCTTTCTTT
CASSVTGPRNTEAFF
>-|TRBJ2-1|TRBD2|TRBV4-1
TGCGCCAGCAGCCACTCCGGGACTAGCGGGAGTTATGAGCAGTTCTTC
CASSHSGTSGSYEQFF
>-|TRBJ2-1|-|TRBV25-1
TGTGCCAGCAGTGAAGGTGAGGGCAATGAGCAGTTCTTC
CASSEGEGNEQFF
>-|TRBJ2-1|TRBD1|TRBV5-4
TGTGCCAGCAGCTTGGAGGCGGGGACAGGGTACAATGAGCAGTTCTTC
CASSLEAGTGYNEQFF
>-|TRBJ2-7|-|TRBV6-5
TGTGCCAGCAGTTACTCTGACAGGCCCAGCTACGAGCAGTACTTC
CASSYSDRPSYEQYF
>-|TRBJ2-7|-|TRBV9
TGTGCCAGCAGCCTACAGGGCAAGGGCTACGAGCAGTACTTC
CASSLQGKGYEQYF
>-|TRBJ1-4|-|TRBV6-6
TGTGCCAGCAGTTCTTTCCCCAGTGGTGAAAAACTGTTTTTT
CASSSFPSGEKLFF
>once|TRBJ2-3|-|TRBV5-6
TGTGCCAGCAGCTTGATGGTCAGCGGACACGATACGCAGTATTTT
CASSLMVSGHDTQYF
>-|TRBJ2-1|TRBD1|TRBV9
TGTGCCAGCAGCGTAGGGGACAGGGTAAATGAGCAGTTCTTC
CASSVGDRVNEQFF
>-|TRBJ2-7|-|TRBV5-6
TGTGCCAGCAGCTCCTCCTGGGACCGATCCTACGAGCAGTACTTC
CASSSSWDRSYEQYF
>-|TRBJ2-7|-|TRBV20-1
TGCAGTGCTAAAGGGCCCGAGCAGTACTTC
CSAKGPEQYF
>-|TRBJ2-7|TRBD1|TRBV5-1
TGCGCCAGCAGCTTGGTGGTCTTAGAATTGGGACAGGCCTACGAGCAGTACTTC
CASSLVVLELGQAYEQYF
>-|TRBJ1-2|TRBD1|TRBV16
TGTGCCAGCAGCCTTCCAGGGGGGGGCCTCTATGGCTACACCTTC
CASSLPGGGLYGYTF
>once|TRBJ2-7|TRBD2|TRBV5-4
TGTGCCAGCAGCCAGAGCGGGAGGGCGGAAGAGCAGTACTTC
CASSQSGRAEEQYF
>-|TRBJ2-2|TRBD2|TRBV4-1
TGCGCCAGCAGCCACACGGGACTAGCGGACACCGGGGAGCTGTTTTTT
CASSHTGLADTGELFF
>once|TRBJ2-7|-|TRBV27
TGTGCCAGCAGTTTACAGGGGCCCGCCTCCTACGAGCAGTACTTC
CASSLQGPASYEQYF
>-|TRBJ2-7|TRBD2|TRBV28
TGTGCCAGCAGACGACTAGCGGGAGTTGTCAAGCAGTACTTC
CASRRLAGVVKQYF
>-|TRBJ2-1|-|TRBV6-6
TGTGCCAGCAGTTACTCGGAGGAGGCCGATGAGCAGTTCTTC
CASSYSEEADEQFF
>-|TRBJ2-7|-|TRBV5-1
TGCGCCAGCAGCCAGGGGTTCTACACCTACGAGCAGTACTTC
CASSQGFYTYEQYF
>-|TRBJ1-4|-|TRBV11-2
TGTGCCAGCAGCTTAGGGGCGGCAACTAATGAAAAACTGTTTTTT
CASSLGAATNEKLFF
>-|TRBJ2-1|-|TRBV27
TGTGCCAGCAATCTATTAGGGAGACTCCACTACAATGAGCAGTTCTTC
CASNLLGRLHYNEQFF
>-|TRBJ2-3|-|TRBV7-9
TGTGCCAGCAGCTTTCCCGGGACGGAGGTCACAGATACGCAGTATTTT
CASSFPGTEVTDTQYF
>-|TRBJ2-2|TRBD2|TRBV30
TGTGCCTGGGCTAGCGGAACCGGGGAGCTGTTTTTT
CAWASGTGELFF
>-|TRBJ2-5|-|TRBV4-2
TGTGCCAGCAGCCAAGGTGAAGGGGGTTTCTCAGAGACCCAGTACTTC
CASSQGEGGFSETQYF
>-|TRBJ2-7|-|TRBV19
TGTGCGACCAACGACGGACTGGCCTCCTACGAGCAGTACTTC
CATNDGLASYEQYF
>-|TRBJ2-2|-|TRBV27
TGTGCCAGCAGTTCTCAGGGATCCGACACCGGGGAGCTGTTTTTT
CASSSQGSDTGELFF
>few|TRBJ2-2|-|TRBV7-9
TGTGCCAGCAGCCACGTATTAGGGGTCACCGGGGAGCTGTTTTTT
CASSHVLGVTGELFF
>-|TRBJ2-7|-|TRBV5-6
TGTGCCAGCAGCTCCTCAGGGATCTCCTACGAGCAGTACTTC
CASSSSGISYEQYF
>-|TRBJ2-5|-|TRBV28
TGTGCCAGCTCACGCAGTTACCAAGAGACCCAGTACTTC
CASSRSYQETQYF
>-|TRBJ2-7|-|TRBV19
TGTGCCAGTAGTATCACAGAATCCTACGAGCAGTACTTC
CASSITESYEQYF
>-|TRBJ2-1|TRBD2|TRBV7-9
TGTGCCAGCAGCTTAACCCCCAGGGCGGGAGCAGAGGATGAGCAGTTCTTC
CASSLTPRAGAEDEQFF
>-|TRBJ2-7|-|TRBV18
TGTGCCAGCTCTTCACCGGACCAAGCCTACGAGCAGTACTTC
CASSSPDQAYEQYF
>-|TRBJ2-7|TRBD1|TRBV28
TGTGCCAGCAGTTTCCCCAGGGGGCTGGGGTACGAGCAGTACTTC
CASSFPRGLGYEQYF
>-|TRBJ1-1|-|TRBV9
TGTGCCAGCCGGGGGGGTGGGAACACTGAAGCTTTCTTT
CASRGGGNTEAFF
>-|TRBJ2-1|TRBD2|TRBV28
TGTGCCAGCAGTTTAGGAATAGCGGGACACAATGAGCAGTTCTTC
CASSLGIAGHNEQFF
>-|TRBJ2-1|-|TRBV10-3
TGTGCCATCAGGGAAGTACTGAGCTCCTACAATGAGCAGTTCTTC
CAIREVLSSYNEQFF
>-|TRBJ2-1|-|TRBV6-5
TGTGCCAGCAGTTATGGCCTCGGGTCCCACAATGAGCAGTTCTTC
CASSYGLGSHNEQFF
>-|TRBJ1-1|-|TRBV6-5
TGTGCCAGCAGTTCACGGGGGGGGGCGAACACTGAAGCTTTCTTT
CASSSRGGANTEAFF
>-|TRBJ1-3|-|TRBV4-1
TGCGCCAGCAGCCAAGATTACACCATATATTTT
CASSQDYTIYF
>-|TRBJ1-5|-|TRBV7-9
TGTGCCAGCAGCTACTCAGGGCCATCCGGCAATCAGCCCCAGCATTTT
CASSYSGPSGNQPQHF
>-|TRBJ1-2|TRBD1|TRBV6-6
TGTGCCAGCTATCGGGACAGATATGGCTACACCTTC
CASYRDRYGYTF
>-|TRBJ1-3|-|TRBV7-9
TGTGCCAGCAGCTTACCGTATTTT
CASSLPYF
>-|TRBJ2-1|TRBD2|TRBV2
TGTGCCAGCAGTGAAACAACTGGACTAGCGGGGAATAATGAGCAGTTCTTC
CASSETTGLAGNNEQFF
>-|TRBJ2-5|TRBD2|TRBV2
TGTGCCAGCAGTGGGACTAGCGGGAGGTTGTTAGGAGAGACCCAGTACTTC
CASSGTSGRLLGETQYF